These 21 T cell receptor beta chains were all obtained from the same sample, sequenced in a study of cytomegalovirus exposure and HLA in healthy donors. Amplification used 60 Vbeta primers and 13 Jbeta primers. The method was immunoSEQ multiplex PCR; TCRdb's version includes in-frame clones alone and lacks a portion of them. Reported are around 39,000 clones; the ten largest clones contain approximately 3.6%. Sequencing used PBMCs. The receptors here all came from a male donor in good health and CMV-seronegative.

This chain joins TRBV4-1 and TRBJ2-1; TRBD1 matches 9 bases. The length of the CDR3 is 16 residues. Germline V gives CDR1 MGHRA, CDR2 YSYEKL. The J segment lost 1 base and the V segment lost 1 base, leaving 2 bases of the junction unmatched. As DNA, the CDR3 is TGCGCCAGCAGCCAAGCGGACAGGGGATCCTACAATGAGCAGTTCTTC. Encoded protein: CASSQADRGSYNEQFF.

The chain links TRBV6-5 to TRBJ2-2; D is perhaps TRBD1 (8 bases). This CDR3 region has 13 residues. Trimming pared 10 bases from V and 5 bases from J, leaving 14 bases between. Germline V lookup: CDR1 MNHEY, CDR2 SVGAGI. The DNA for the CDR3 is TGTGCCACAGACAGGGGAGGGACCGGGGAGCTGTTTTTT. Residues: CATDRGGTGELFF.

The V and J genes are TRBV29-1 and TRBJ2-5, with a possible D match to TRBD2 (6 bases). Germline CDR1 is SQVTM and CDR2 is ANQGSEA. V dropped 2 bases and J dropped 5 bases, with 9 bases sitting between them. The CDR3 is made up of 12 amino acids. As DNA, the CDR3 is TGCAGCGTTGAATGGGGGGTCGAGACCCAGTACTTC. Translated: CSVEWGVETQYF.

The chain combines TRBV2 with TRBJ1-2; D unclear. Trimming shortened V by 7 bases and J by 2 bases, and 8 bases separated the two germline ends. Per germline, CDR1 SNHLY and CDR2 FYNNEI. The CDR3 totals 12 residues. Written as DNA, the CDR3 is TGTGCCAGCATGCGGGTCAACTATGGCTACACCTTC. Its translation is CASMRVNYGYTF.

This chain uses TRBV18 with TRBJ1-5; D gene unclear. Between the trimmed V and J ends, which lost 0 bases and 4 bases, there was a span of 10 bases. Germline assignment: CDR1 KGHSH and CDR2 LQKENI. The CDR3 runs to 15 residues. The CDR3 loop is CASSPPGSSNQPQHF. The CDR3 DNA reads as TGTGCCAGCTCACCACCCGGGAGTTCAAATCAGCCCCAGCATTTT.

The genes are TRBV6-5 and TRBJ1-5; D is possibly TRBD1 (6 bases). Germline CDR1 and CDR2: MNHEY and SVGAGI. The length of the CDR3 is 13 residues. Deletions cut 5 bases from V and 6 bases from J, with 11 bases between. CDR3 sequence: CASSHREGQPQHF. The DNA for the CDR3 is TGTGCCAGCAGTCACAGGGAAGGTCAGCCCCAGCATTTT.

The CDR3 DNA reads as TGCGCCAGCAGCTCGGACAGGAGAATGAACACTGAAGCTTTCTTT. This codes for CASSSDRRMNTEAFF. The chain uses TRBV5-1 and TRBJ1-1, with 7 nucleotides matching TRBD1. This CDR3 is 15 amino acids long. Germline-derived CDR1 and CDR2 are SGHRS and YFSETQ. Germline trimming cut 3 bases from V and 0 bases from J; bases unmatched to any gene: 5.

The chain's CDR3 is CASSQAGTHYGYTF. The DNA for the CDR3 is TGCGCCAGCAGCCAAGCCGGGACACACTATGGCTACACCTTC. This chain connects TRBV4-1 to TRBJ1-2, with D possibly being TRBD1 (6 bases). The ends were cut back, 1 base at V and 3 bases at J, with 9 bases in the middle. CDR1 MGHRA and CDR2 YSYEKL come from the germline V gene. This CDR3 region has 14 residues.

This chain joins TRBV2 and TRBJ1-5; no definite D call. Germline CDR1 SNHLY, CDR2 FYNNEI. The ends were cut back, 6 bases at V and 0 bases at J, with 9 bases in the middle. This CDR3 is built from 14 residues. The CDR3 region has the DNA TGTGCCAGCAGAAGACACTTTAGCAATCAGCCCCAGCATTTT. Amino acids: CASRRHFSNQPQHF.

This rearrangement joins TRBV7-2 to TRBJ2-3, with 9 bases that match TRBD2. This CDR3 is 16 amino acids long. CDR1 is SGHTA, CDR2 FQGNSA, per germline. Trimming removed 6 bases from V and 8 bases from J; junction bases left unmatched: 15. CDR3 nucleotides: TGTGCCAGCAGTCGAAATGCGGGGGGGAGATATGGTACGCAGTATTTT. This translates into CASSRNAGGRYGTQYF.

J is TRBJ1-3 and V is TRBV10-2; perhaps TRBD1 as D (5 bases). V lost 4 bases to trimming and J lost 4 bases, with 11 bases between them. CDR1 and CDR2 from the germline V gene are WSHSY and SAAADI. This CDR3 is 14 amino acids long. The CDR3 region is CASSGAGNGNTIYF. CDR3 sequence (DNA): TGCGCCAGCAGTGGTGCAGGGAACGGAAACACCATATATTTT.

As for this clone: The same CDR3 is also encoded by other DNA sequences in this sample. The CDR3 coding sequence is TGCGCCAGCAGCATTTGGACAGGGGGCGCGTCCACTGAAGCTTTCTTT. This sequence encodes CASSIWTGGASTEAFF. V and J are TRBV5-1 and TRBJ1-1, with 11 bases matching TRBD1. With 4 bases clipped from V and 4 bases from J, the junction kept 9 bases outside the gene matches. Germline CDR1 and CDR2: SGHRS and YFSETQ. The CDR3 spans 16 residues.

The chain links TRBV9 to TRBJ2-1, with D maybe TRBD1 (6 bases). Germline loops: CDR1 SGDLS, CDR2 YYNGEE. The CDR3 covers 15 residues. Deletions cut 1 base from V and 2 bases from J, with 10 bases between. The CDR3, as DNA: TGTGCCAGCAGCGTAACAGGGCTTACCTACAATGAGCAGTTCTTC. Encoded protein: CASSVTGLTYNEQFF.

V gene TRBV5-1 combines with J gene TRBJ1-1, with no clear D. CDR3 length: 13 residues. The germline gives CDR1 SGHRS, CDR2 YFSETQ. V was shortened by 0 bases and J by 3 bases, with 6 bases between the two germline ends. CDR3 sequence reads: CASSLDGDTEAFF. The CDR3 nucleotides read TGCGCCAGCAGCTTGGACGGGGACACTGAAGCTTTCTTT.

CDR3 nucleotides: TGTGCCAGTAGTTTCCGGGACAGGGTGGGAGAGACCCAGTACTTC. Translation gives CASSFRDRVGETQYF. The chain employs TRBV19 and TRBJ2-5; 9 nucleotides line up with TRBD1. This CDR3 spans 15 amino acids. The germline V gene encodes CDR1 LNHDA and CDR2 SQIVND (reference sequence). The trim removed 5 bases at V and 4 bases at J, leaving 8 bases unmatched.

The chain couples TRBV19 to TRBJ2-1; TRBD1 matches at 7 bases. Trimming at V came to 3 bases and at J to 8 bases, leaving 4 bases not matched to a gene. The CDR3 runs to 13 residues. Germline V gene lookup returns CDR1 LNHDA and CDR2 SQIVND (reference sequence). CDR3 coding DNA: TGTGCCAGTAGTATTAAGGGGGCAGATGAGCAGTTCTTC. Encoded protein: CASSIKGADEQFF. The variable domain in full, with the rest retrieved from reference TRBV19 and TRBJ2-1, is DGGITQSPKYLFRKEGQNVTLSCEQNLNHDAMYWYRQDPGQGLRLIYYSQIVNDFQKGDIAEGYSVSREKKESFPLTVTSAQKNPTAFYLCASSIKGADEQFFGPGTRLTVL.

Here the CDR3 DNA reads TGTGCCAGCAGCGTAGGAGAAGTAGCGGGATCCTACGAGCAGTACTTC. Residues: CASSVGEVAGSYEQYF. The gene calls are TRBV9 and TRBJ2-7; 8 bases fit TRBD2. V lost 0 bases to trimming and J lost 1 base; unmatched junction nucleotides: 6. The CDR3 extends over 16 amino acids. Germline V lookup: CDR1 SGDLS, CDR2 YYNGEE.

The chain joins TRBV4-1 to TRBJ2-5; 7 bases map to TRBD1. V was clipped by 0 bases and J by 5 bases; unmatched bases: 6. Germline assignment: CDR1 MGHRA and CDR2 YSYEKL. The CDR3 is 15 amino acids. Written as DNA, the CDR3 is TGCGCCAGCAGCCAAGATGAGAGGGGGCGCGAGACCCAGTACTTC. As protein: CASSQDERGRETQYF.

V is TRBV9 and J is TRBJ2-3; the match to TRBD2 covers 9 bases. CDR3 length equals 15 residues. V trimming: 3 bases; J trimming: 2 bases; junction bases outside the gene matches: 4. Germline CDR1 SGDLS, CDR2 YYNGEE. CDR3 protein: CASSDSGGPTDTQYF. The CDR3 nucleotides read TGTGCCAGCAGCGATAGCGGGGGCCCCACAGATACGCAGTATTTT. Full variable domain (outside the CDR3, taken from reference TRBV9 and TRBJ2-3): DSGVTQTPKHLITATGQRVTLRCSPRSGDLSVYWYQQSLDQGLQFLIQYYNGEERAKGNILERFSAQQFPDLHSELNLSSLELGDSALYFCASSDSGGPTDTQYFGPGTRLTVL.

V gene TRBV20-1 combines with J gene TRBJ2-1; possible D gene TRBD2, 6 bases. CDR1 is DFQATT and CDR2 is SNEGSKA in the germline V gene (reference sequence). The CDR3 totals 11 residues. Trimming left V 6 bases short and J 9 bases short, with 12 bases between. CDR3: CSATDGGEQFF. The CDR3 DNA reads as TGCAGTGCCACGGACGGGGGTGAGCAGTTCTTC.

The rearrangement links TRBV5-4 to TRBJ1-1; possible D gene TRBD1, 6 bases. CDR3 length: 14 residues. Germline-derived CDR1 and CDR2 are SGHNT and YYREEE (reference sequence). Trimming removed 5 bases from V and 1 base from J, with 12 bases in between. CDR3 region: CASSVTGKNTEAFF. The CDR3 coding sequence is TGTGCCAGCAGTGTTACAGGGAAGAACACTGAAGCTTTCTTT.